The 24 T cell receptor beta chains below all came from one sample that was sequenced in a study of T-cell reconstitution after alpha-beta-depleted transplantation in children. Molecular barcoding with unique molecular identifiers was used for the TCRbeta library. TCRdb analysed the PCR reads with MiXCR anew, one entry per CDR3 protein. The table records fewer than 700,000 distinct CDR3 sequences, about 21% of them present only once. The source was PBMCs, mostly from graft donor cells, collected 360 days after TCRalphabeta/CD19-depleted stem cell transplant. The receptor set was obtained from a boy younger than two who had a stem cell transplant for acute myeloid leukemia, so the T cells may come from the graft donor.

This clonotype was recorded a few times. The rearrangement joins TRBV7-6 to TRBJ1-2; D unclear. V shed 5 bases and J shed 3 bases, with 22 bases lying between them. CDR3 length equals 17 residues. In germline, CDR1 is SGHVS, CDR2 FNYEAQ. The chain's CDR3 is CASSPTKYFSEDYGYTF. CDR3 bases: TGTGCCAGCAGCCCCACAAAGTACTTCTCCGAGGACTATGGCTACACCTTC.

The rearrangement uses TRBV21-1 and TRBJ2-2. TRBV21-1 is deemed a pseudogene. There are 11 residues in the CDR3. CDR3 sequence: CASLKPGELFF. The CDR3 DNA reads as TGTGCCAGCCTTAAGCCCGGGGAGCTGTTTTTT.

The table lists this clonotype with many counts. V is TRBV7-7 and J is TRBJ2-7, with unresolved D. The V gene's germline CDR1 is SSHAT and CDR2 FNYEAQ (reference sequence). The CDR3 has 14 residues. The V and J ends lost 4 bases and 3 bases respectively, with 13 bases between them. The DNA of the CDR3 is TGTGCCAGCAGCTACTCATCGGCCCGCTACGAGCAGTACGTC. Residues: CASSYSSARYEQYV.

The J gene is TRBJ2-1, the V gene TRBV7-2, with D perhaps matching TRBD2 (5 bases). The CDR3 loop spans 15 amino acids. Germline CDR1 reads SGHTA; CDR2 reads FQGNSA. V shed 1 base and J shed 10 bases, with 17 bases lying between them. The CDR3 nucleotides read TGTGCCAGCAGCTTAGTGAAGGCCGGGGTAGGCGAGCAGTTCTTC. It specifies CASSLVKAGVGEQFF.

The chain employs TRBV20-1 and TRBJ2-7, with D possibly TRBD1 on 6 matching bases. The CDR3 covers 13 residues. Deletions cut 5 bases from V and 0 bases from J, with 11 bases between. Germline CDR1 is DFQATT and CDR2 is SNEGSKA (reference sequence). CDR3 region: CSAREQGSYEQYV. The CDR3 coding sequence is TGCAGTGCTCGTGAACAGGGCTCCTACGAGCAGTACGTC.

In this sample, this clonotype turned up many times. The chain couples TRBV20-1 to TRBJ2-3; D is ambiguous. Germline CDR1 DFQATT, CDR2 SNEGSKA (reference sequence). The CDR3 has 12 amino acids. V lost 0 bases and J 14 bases, leaving 15 bases between the germline ends. The CDR3, as DNA: TGCAGTGCTAGAGATCCCCCTCACTTGGGGTATTTT. It codes for CSARDPPHLGYF.

This clonotype turned up a few times. The V gene is TRBV24-1, the J gene TRBJ2-7; D not resolved. The CDR3 spans 14 residues. Trimming shortened V by 0 bases and J by 5 bases, and 10 bases separated the two germline ends. Germline V CDR1 and CDR2: KGHDR, SFDVKD. The CDR3 reads CATSDLYNGDEQYF. CDR3 bases: TGTGCCACCAGTGATTTGTACAATGGGGACGAGCAGTACTTC.

This chain's CDR3 is CASGPFTGGHEQFF. The CDR3 nucleotides are TGTGCTAGTGGCCCTTTTACAGGGGGACATGAGCAGTTCTTC. The chain employs TRBV12-5 and TRBJ2-1; TRBD1 agrees at 8 bases. CDR1 LGHNT and CDR2 FRNRAP come from the germline V gene. The CDR3 runs to 14 residues. The V segment lost 6 bases and the J segment 8 bases; nucleotides outside the gene matches: 9.

This clonotype was seen a handful of times. This chain connects TRBV20-1 to TRBJ2-5, with D tentatively TRBD2 (5 bases). V was clipped by 5 bases and J by 2 bases, with 15 bases between them. Germline V gene lookup returns CDR1 DFQATT and CDR2 SNEGSKA (reference sequence). CDR3 size: 14 residues. The CDR3 coding sequence is TGCAGTGCTCCGCGGAGCGGTTCGCAAGAGACCCAGTACTTC. Translated: CSAPRSGSQETQYF.

This clonotype came up many times. The chain carries TRBV28 and TRBJ2-5; TRBD2 agrees at 8 bases. With 2 bases clipped from V and 2 bases from J, the junction kept 4 bases outside the gene matches. CDR1 and CDR2 (germline): MDHEN, SYDVKM. This CDR3 has 15 amino acids. The CDR3 nucleotides are TGTGCCAGCAGTTTAGTTTCTAGCGGGCAAGAGACCCAGTACTTC. It codes for CASSLVSSGQETQYF.

This clonotype turned up a few times. The chain combines TRBV20-1 with TRBJ2-1; perhaps TRBD2 as D (6 bases). With 4 bases removed from V and 9 bases from J, the gap between germline ends came to 19 bases. Germline CDR1 reads DFQATT; CDR2 reads SNEGSKA (reference sequence). The CDR3 loop spans 14 amino acids. CDR3 bases: TGCAGTGCTACTCCCGGGACTGCACCGCTTGAGCAGTTCTTC. Protein sequence: CSATPGTAPLEQFF.

The DNA for the CDR3 is TGCGCCAGCAGCCAAGTTCACAACCCCCTCTCCTACGAGCAGTACTTC. It translates to CASSQVHNPLSYEQYF. The rearrangement links TRBV4-3 to TRBJ2-7, with D uncertain. Germline V gene lookup returns CDR1 LGHNA and CDR2 YSLEER. Trimming took 1 base from V and 0 from J, leaving 13 bases between them. The CDR3 spans 16 residues.

This clonotype was detected many times. The V call is TRBV7-8, the J call TRBJ2-7; 11 nucleotides align to TRBD1. Germline CDR1 SGHVS, CDR2 FQNEAQ. V lost 5 bases, J lost 4 bases, and 4 bases stayed unmatched. The CDR3 is 14 amino acids. The CDR3 region is CASSTGTGGYEQYV. CDR3 DNA: TGTGCCAGCAGCACCGGGACAGGGGGTTACGAGCAGTACGTC.

To note about this clonotype: This may be a read error, as it is one base from a much larger clone. This chain links TRBV12-3 or TRBV12-4 with TRBJ2-7; possibly TRBD1 for D (6 bases). The CDR3 runs to 14 residues. The DNA of the CDR3 is TGTGACAGCACCCTAAACACAGGGCCCTACGAGCAGTACTTC. This translates into CDSTLNTGPYEQYF.

The chain joins TRBV29-1 to TRBJ1-1; D is undetermined. Trimming left V 1 base short and J 0 bases short, with 12 bases between. Germline CDR1 reads SQVTM; CDR2 reads ANQGSEA. The CDR3 spans 15 residues. The CDR3 DNA follows: TGCAGCGTTGAAGGGCAGCCAACTATGAACACTGAAGCTTTCTTT. Translated: CSVEGQPTMNTEAFF.

This sequence joins TRBV20-1 and TRBJ2-7; TRBD2 matches 9 bases. Per the germline V gene, CDR1 is DFQATT and CDR2 is SNEGSKA (reference sequence). The V and J ends lost 6 bases and 5 bases, in that order; junction bases with no gene match: 8. This CDR3 comprises 13 residues. The CDR3 DNA sequence: TGCAGTGCCGCGCGGGGGGGCTTTGACGAGCAGTACGTC. It is translated as CSAARGGFDEQYV.

The chain couples TRBV2 to TRBJ2-3; possibly TRBD1 or TRBD2 for D (5 bases each). Germline values: CDR1 SNHLY, CDR2 FYNNEI. The CDR3 contains 15 residues. Trimming took 2 bases from V and 0 from J, leaving 9 bases between them. This chain's CDR3 is CASSESGASTDTQYF. Written as DNA, the CDR3 is TGTGCCAGCAGTGAATCCGGGGCAAGCACAGATACGCAGTATTTT. Full variable domain (outside the CDR3, taken from reference TRBV2 and TRBJ2-3): EPEVTQTPSHQVTQMGQEVILRCVPISNHLYFYWYRQILGQKVEFLVSFYNNEISEKSEIFDDQFSVERPDGSNFTLKIRSTKLEDSAMYFCASSESGASTDTQYFGPGTRLTVL.

This clonotype was counted at least ten times. The CDR3 region has the DNA TGTGCCAGCAGTCGACAGCGAGGGATCTCTGGGGCCAACGTCCTGACTTTC. Protein product: CASSRQRGISGANVLTF. The chain carries TRBV12-3 or TRBV12-4 and TRBJ2-6, with D perhaps TRBD1 or TRBD2 (5 bases each). Trimming cost V 5 bases and J 0 bases, with 14 bases left between them. The CDR3 runs 17 residues.

V and J are TRBV10-2 and TRBJ2-7; D gene ambiguous. Germline V gene sequence: CDR1 WSHSY, CDR2 SAAADI. V was pared by 6 bases and J by 5 bases, with 11 bases between. This CDR3 has 12 amino acids. The CDR3 DNA reads as TGCGCCAGCAGCGACCCCCGGAACGAGCAGTACGTC. Protein product: CASSDPRNEQYV.

V is TRBV27 and J is TRBJ2-2, with D possibly being TRBD1 (5 bases). The CDR3 consists of 15 residues. Germline V gene data show CDR1 as MNHEY and CDR2 as SMNVEV (reference sequence). The ends were cut back, 2 bases at V and 3 bases at J, with 10 bases in the middle. The CDR3 sequence: CASSLRGFDTGELFF. DNA for the CDR3: TGTGCCAGCAGTTTAAGGGGCTTCGACACCGGGGAGCTGTTTTTT.

The CDR3, as DNA: TGTGCCAGCAGCCCAGGGACAGATATTTACAATGAGCAGTTCTTC. It encodes CASSPGTDIYNEQFF. The chain recombines TRBV6-1 with TRBJ2-1, with TRBD1 identical over 7 bases. The ends lost 6 bases at V and 4 bases at J; junction bases unmatched: 9. The V gene's germline CDR1 is MNHNS and CDR2 SASEGT. The CDR3 runs 15 residues.

This clonotype was picked up many times. The chain combines TRBV12-3 or TRBV12-4 with TRBJ2-6; D not resolved. Trimming left V 7 bases short and J 0 bases short, with 13 bases between. The CDR3 is 16 residues long. CDR3 sequence: CASTPQGSSGANVLTF. In DNA, the CDR3 is TGTGCCAGCACCCCCCAAGGAAGCTCTGGGGCCAACGTCCTGACTTTC.

The rearrangement joins TRBV24-1 to TRBJ2-1, with TRBD2 matching 8 bases. The CDR3 contains 15 residues. The trim removed 3 bases at V and 9 bases at J, leaving 9 bases unmatched. CDR1 is KGHDR, CDR2 SFDVKD, per germline. In DNA form, the CDR3 reads TGTGCCACCAGTGATGGCGGGGGGCGAATGAGTGAGCAGTTCTTC. As protein: CATSDGGGRMSEQFF.

V is TRBV12-3 or TRBV12-4 and J is TRBJ1-6; D is ambiguous. The ends were cut back, 5 bases at V and 10 bases at J, with 18 bases in the middle. The CDR3 runs to 15 residues. The CDR3 reads CASSHSHPGESPLHF. The CDR3 DNA reads as TGTGCCAGCAGTCACTCACACCCGGGAGAATCACCCCTCCACTTT.